The rows below give T cell receptor beta chains drawn from one sample of a study of cytomegalovirus exposure and HLA in healthy donors. The assay was immunoSEQ multiplex PCR, and TCRdb's table has in-frame clones only and misses some. The sample carries 65,000 to 85,000 clones, 65% to 85% recorded once. The specimen was PBMCs. The receptors stem from a woman aged 40 to 49 in good health and CMV-seropositive. CDR3s include the opening cysteine and the closing phenylalanine or tryptophan. A D gene is named only where the DNA matches it firmly. A clone size is listed for some rows: how often the clone was seen (once, few, many), or a class if it is expanded.

v_call	j_call	clone_size	d_call	cdr3_aa	cdr3_nt
TRBV25-1	TRBJ2-1	NA	NA	CASSAPRGPTLNEQFF	TGTGCCAGTTCCGCGCCGCGGGGGCCTACCCTCAATGAGCAGTTCTTC
TRBV7-6	TRBJ2-4	NA	TRBD2	CASSSLAGGNIQYF	TGTGCCAGCAGCTCTCTAGCGGGGGGAAACATTCAGTACTTC
TRBV25-1	TRBJ2-3	NA	NA	CASSVGLTDTQYF	TGTGCCAGCAGTGTGGGCCTCACAGATACGCAGTATTTT
TRBV6-1	TRBJ2-7	once	NA	CASSGGLASYEQYF	TGTGCCAGCAGTGGGGGACTGGCCTCCTACGAGCAGTACTTC
TRBV23-1	TRBJ1-2	NA	TRBD1	CASGSRDRPNSNYGYTF	TGCGCCAGCGGCTCCCGGGACAGGCCTAACTCTAACTATGGCTACACCTTC
TRBV6-1	TRBJ1-5	few	NA	CASSPQKAGNQPQHF	TGTGCCAGCAGTCCACAAAAAGCGGGCAATCAGCCCCAGCATTTT
TRBV5-1	TRBJ2-7	NA	NA	CASSPGTLSYEQYF	TGCGCCAGCAGCCCCGGGACACTCTCCTACGAGCAGTACTTC
TRBV5-1	TRBJ2-1	NA	TRBD2	CASSSWGSSGSLGDEQFF	TGCGCCAGCAGCTCCTGGGGGTCTAGCGGGAGCTTAGGGGATGAGCAGTTCTTC
TRBV28	TRBJ1-1	NA	TRBD1	CASSPGTGFEAFF	TGTGCCAGCAGTCCCGGGACAGGGTTTGAAGCTTTCTTT
TRBV5-1	TRBJ1-1	NA	TRBD1	CASSIAGTGGTEAFF	TGCGCCAGCAGCATAGCCGGGACAGGGGGCACTGAAGCTTTCTTT
TRBV11-1	TRBJ2-7	NA	TRBD1	CASRKWGTGGSYEQYF	TGTGCCAGCAGAAAATGGGGCACAGGGGGCTCCTACGAGCAGTACTTC
TRBV15	TRBJ2-1	NA	NA	CATRSGDNNEQFF	TGTGCCACCAGGTCAGGGGACAACAATGAGCAGTTCTTC
TRBV10-2	TRBJ1-5	NA	NA	CASSENTNQPQHF	TGCGCCAGCAGTGAGAACACAAATCAGCCCCAGCATTTT
TRBV5-6	TRBJ2-5	NA	TRBD2	CASSLGGTSGEETQYF	TGTGCCAGCAGCTTGGGTGGGACTAGCGGGGAAGAGACCCAGTACTTC
TRBV15	TRBJ1-1	few	TRBD1	CATSRVRGLDYNTEAFF	TGTGCCACCAGCAGAGTCAGGGGGCTAGACTATAACACTGAAGCTTTCTTT
TRBV5-4	TRBJ2-5	NA	NA	CASSLGNRVDQETQYF	TGTGCCAGCAGCTTGGGAAACAGGGTGGACCAAGAGACCCAGTACTTC
TRBV11-2	TRBJ1-5	NA	NA	CASSLRPDSNQPQHF	TGTGCCAGCAGCTTGCGGCCCGATAGCAATCAGCCCCAGCATTTT
TRBV2	TRBJ1-6	NA	NA	CASSEAVNSPLHF	TGTGCCAGCAGTGAAGCCGTAAATTCACCCCTCCACTTT
TRBV28	TRBJ2-2	once	TRBD2	CASSLGGRAGELFF	TGTGCCAGCAGTTTAGGCGGGAGGGCCGGGGAGCTGTTTTTT
TRBV5-5	TRBJ2-1	NA	NA	CASSLGVTVSYNEQFF	TGTGCCAGCAGCCTTGGCGTGACTGTGTCCTACAATGAGCAGTTCTTC
TRBV7-9	TRBJ2-7	NA	TRBD2	CASSLVGGSYEQYF	TGTGCCAGCAGCTTAGTGGGCGGGAGCTACGAGCAGTACTTC
TRBV6-5	TRBJ1-6	NA	NA	CASRGATGWNSPLHF	TGTGCCAGCAGGGGGGCCACAGGGTGGAATTCACCCCTCCACTTT
TRBV19	TRBJ2-1	few	TRBD2	CASSIDPRLAANEQFF	TGTGCCAGTAGTATAGATCCCAGACTAGCTGCCAATGAGCAGTTCTTC
TRBV29-1	TRBJ2-6	NA	NA	CSGTWANVLTF	TGCAGCGGGACTTGGGCCAACGTCCTGACTTTC
TRBV5-1	TRBJ1-4	NA	TRBD1	CASSSGQGPRVEKLFF	TGCGCCAGCAGCTCAGGACAGGGGCCTCGTGTTGAAAAACTGTTTTTT
TRBV7-9	TRBJ1-1	NA	NA	CASSLAAAANTEAFF	TGTGCCAGCAGCTTAGCGGCGGCAGCCAACACTGAAGCTTTCTTT
TRBV29-1	TRBJ1-2	once	NA	CSVEDPSGDGYTF	TGCAGCGTTGAAGATCCAAGCGGGGATGGCTACACCTTC
TRBV2	TRBJ1-4	NA	NA	CASRITGNHNEKLFF	TGTGCCAGCAGAATAACAGGGAACCATAATGAAAAACTGTTTTTT
TRBV27	TRBJ1-4	few	TRBD1	CASSLTGTGGKLFF	TGTGCCAGCAGTCTAACCGGGACAGGCGGAAAACTGTTTTTT
TRBV27	TRBJ2-2	NA	TRBD1	CASRPGTGYTGELFF	TGTGCCAGCAGACCCGGGACAGGGTACACCGGGGAGCTGTTTTTT
TRBV11-2	TRBJ2-7	NA	NA	CASSLDLGAYEQYF	TGTGCCAGCAGCTTAGATCTGGGAGCCTACGAGCAGTACTTC
TRBV7-9	TRBJ1-2	NA	NA	CASSLADTTNYGYTF	TGTGCCAGCAGCTTAGCCGATACTACTAACTATGGCTACACCTTC
TRBV6-5	TRBJ2-5	once	TRBD2	CASSPGTSGETQYF	TGTGCCAGCAGTCCCGGGACTAGTGGAGAGACCCAGTACTTC
TRBV28	TRBJ2-7	few	TRBD2	CASSGRTSSYEQYF	TGTGCCAGCAGCGGCCGGACTAGTAGTTACGAGCAGTACTTC
TRBV9	TRBJ2-5	NA	TRBD1	CASSAGTGVVRETQYF	TGTGCCAGCAGCGCCGGGACAGGGGTGGTGAGAGAGACCCAGTACTTC
TRBV2	TRBJ2-1	NA	NA	CASKGPPGVDKTYNEQFF	TGTGCCAGCAAGGGCCCCCCGGGGGTTGACAAAACCTACAATGAGCAGTTCTTC
TRBV5-1	TRBJ1-4	NA	NA	CASSLVAGRDEKLFF	TGCGCCAGCAGCTTGGTGGCAGGAAGAGACGAAAAACTGTTTTTT
TRBV18	TRBJ2-7	NA	TRBD1	CASSPPGQGKNEQYF	TGTGCCAGCTCACCACCGGGACAGGGGAAAAACGAGCAGTACTTC
TRBV21-1	TRBJ1-2	NA	NA	CASSLRDRGGGYTF	TGTGCCAGCAGCCTCCGGGACAGGGGAGGTGGCTACACCTTC
TRBV19	TRBJ1-1	NA	TRBD1	CASSTGGYTEAFF	TGTGCCAGTAGTACAGGGGGGTACACTGAAGCTTTCTTT
TRBV6-5	TRBJ2-1	NA	TRBD2	CASSYGLAGPNEQFF	TGTGCCAGCAGTTACGGACTAGCGGGACCCAATGAGCAGTTCTTC
TRBV6-6	TRBJ2-1	NA	TRBD1	CASSSPGTGLREQFF	TGTGCCAGCAGTTCCCCCGGGACAGGGTTAAGGGAGCAGTTCTTC
TRBV9	TRBJ1-2	few	TRBD1	CASSNPRQGLYGYTF	TGTGCCAGCAGCAACCCAAGACAGGGACTCTATGGCTACACCTTC
TRBV21-1	TRBJ2-7	NA	NA	CASSPPALYCYEQYF	TGTGCCAGCAGCCCCCCCGCCTTATATTGCTATGAGCAGTACTTC
TRBV5-1	TRBJ2-3	NA	TRBD1	CASSLSGGASTDTQYF	TGCGCCAGCAGCTTGTCAGGGGGAGCTAGCACAGATACGCAGTATTTT
TRBV29-1	TRBJ2-5	NA	NA	CSVGLGGETQYF	TGCAGCGTTGGCCTAGGGGGTGAGACCCAGTACTTC
TRBV5-6	TRBJ2-7	NA	TRBD2	CASSPKTSGATYEQYF	TGTGCCAGCAGCCCGAAGACTAGCGGAGCCACCTACGAGCAGTACTTC